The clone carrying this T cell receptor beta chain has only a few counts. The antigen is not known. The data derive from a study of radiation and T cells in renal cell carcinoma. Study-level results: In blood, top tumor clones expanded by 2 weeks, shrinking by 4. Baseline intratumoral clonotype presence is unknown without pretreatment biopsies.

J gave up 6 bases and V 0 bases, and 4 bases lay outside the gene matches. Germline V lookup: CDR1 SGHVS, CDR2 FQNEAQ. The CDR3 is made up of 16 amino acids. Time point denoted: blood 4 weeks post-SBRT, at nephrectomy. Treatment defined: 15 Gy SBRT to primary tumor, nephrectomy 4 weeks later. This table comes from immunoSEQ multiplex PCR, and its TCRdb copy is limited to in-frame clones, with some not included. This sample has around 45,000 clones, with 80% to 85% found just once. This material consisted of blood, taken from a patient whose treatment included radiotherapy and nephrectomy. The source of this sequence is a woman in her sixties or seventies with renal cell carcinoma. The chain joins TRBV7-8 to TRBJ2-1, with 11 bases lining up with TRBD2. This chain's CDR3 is CASSLAPGTSGNEQFF. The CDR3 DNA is TGTGCCAGCAGCTTAGCCCCCGGGACTAGCGGCAATGAGCAGTTCTTC. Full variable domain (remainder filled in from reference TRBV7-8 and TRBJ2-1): GAGVSQSPRYKVAKRGQDVALRCDPISGHVSLFWYQQALGQGPEFLTYFQNEAQLDKSGLPSDRFFAERPEGSVSTLKIQRTQQEDSAVYLCASSLAPGTSGNEQFFGPGTRLTVL.